Included here is one TCR beta chain sequence, with context. The antigen remains unidentified. Per the germline V gene, CDR1 is MNHEY and CDR2 is SMNVEV (reference sequence). This CDR3 is built from 14 residues. V lost 4 bases and J lost 5; bases outside the gene matches: 7. The sample belongs to a study of blood T cells in healthy people across ages. Study details: The capture of about one barcoded beta molecule per two T cells was achieved by template switching. Whole-study results and caveats: Naive T cell percentage showed a strong correlation with the diversity of TCR beta. Older age went with lower TCR beta diversity per million T cells, in a roughly linear way.

Primers used in a second PCR of roughly 7 to 11 cycles were a sample-barcoded 5' primer and a J-beta primer mix. TCRdb fed the 5' RACE reads into MiXCR, producing one record per CDR3 protein. The repertoire holds about 1,000,000 distinct CDR3 sequences, with 40% to 55% as singletons. The source is a woman aged 60-75 years in good health. Sample: blood. This rearrangement joins TRBV27 to TRBJ1-2, with 7 bases that match TRBD1. CDR3 coding DNA: TGTGCCAGCAGTTCTGACAGGGAGGATTATGGCTACACCTTC. Translating it yields CASSSDREDYGYTF.